The sequence of this T cell receptor (beta chain) was determined in a study of CD8+ T cells in alopecia areata. Study-wide findings and caveats: It was less clear whether patients shared TCRs than it was in mice, possibly because of HLA. Especially in alopecia totalis/universalis, lesional scalp showed greater clonality than normal scalp did.

Germline lookup yields CDR1 SQVTM and CDR2 ANQGSEA. V was shortened by 4 bases and J by 3 bases, with 7 bases between the two germline ends. CDR3 length equals 11 residues. Extraction of RNA preceded its reverse transcription into cDNA, which served as the sequencing template. Produced via immunoSEQ multiplex PCR; TCRdb's table is partial and in-frame only. In the table there are some 20,000 clones, around 62% of which are singletons. This clone was counted a few times. Its antigen is not known. Sorting of CD4+ cells into CD25+CD127- cells was carried out for roughly 5 patients. Collected material from alopecia areata patients comprised lesional scalp punch biopsies and peripheral blood. The authors sorted CD4+ and CD8+ T cells from PBMCs.

The source material was CD4+ Tregs sorted from blood. This TCR was sampled from a human donor with alopecia areata. V and J are TRBV29-1 and TRBJ2-7, with a tentative D call TRBD2 (6 bases). CDR3 bases: TGCAGCGTTGGGACTAACTACGAGCAGTACTTC. It encodes CSVGTNYEQYF.